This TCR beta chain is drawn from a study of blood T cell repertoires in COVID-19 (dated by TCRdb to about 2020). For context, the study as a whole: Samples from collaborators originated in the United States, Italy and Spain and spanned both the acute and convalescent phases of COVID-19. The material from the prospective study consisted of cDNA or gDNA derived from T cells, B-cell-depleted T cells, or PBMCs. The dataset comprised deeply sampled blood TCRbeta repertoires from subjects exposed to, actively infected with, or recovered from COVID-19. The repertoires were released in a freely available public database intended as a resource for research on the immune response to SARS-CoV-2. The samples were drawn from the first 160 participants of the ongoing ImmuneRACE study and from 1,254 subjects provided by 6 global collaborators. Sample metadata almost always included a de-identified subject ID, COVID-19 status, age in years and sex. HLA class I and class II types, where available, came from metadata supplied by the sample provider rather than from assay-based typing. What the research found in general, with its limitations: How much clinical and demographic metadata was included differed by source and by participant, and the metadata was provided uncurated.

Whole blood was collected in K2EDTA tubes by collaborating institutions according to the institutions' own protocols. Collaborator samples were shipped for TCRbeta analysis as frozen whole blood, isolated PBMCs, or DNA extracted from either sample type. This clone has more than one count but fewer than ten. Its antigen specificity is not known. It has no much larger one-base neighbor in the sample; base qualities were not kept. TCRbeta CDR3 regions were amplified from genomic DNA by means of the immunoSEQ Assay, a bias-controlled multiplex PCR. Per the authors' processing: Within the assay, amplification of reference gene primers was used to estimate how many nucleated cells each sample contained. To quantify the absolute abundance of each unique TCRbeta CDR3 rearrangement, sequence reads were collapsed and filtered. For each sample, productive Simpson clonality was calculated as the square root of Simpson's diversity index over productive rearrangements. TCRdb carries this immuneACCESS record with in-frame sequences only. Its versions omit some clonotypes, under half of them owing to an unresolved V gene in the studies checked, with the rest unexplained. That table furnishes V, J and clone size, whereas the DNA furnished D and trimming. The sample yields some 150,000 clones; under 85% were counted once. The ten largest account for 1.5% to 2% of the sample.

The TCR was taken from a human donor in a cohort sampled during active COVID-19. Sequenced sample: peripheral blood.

The CDR3 is CASSLGGQDPSYEQYF. The nucleotide sequence reads as follows: TGTGCCAGCAGCTTAGGGGGACAGGATCCCTCCTACGAGCAGTACTTC. Recombination linked TRBV11-3 to TRBJ2-7; 8 central nucleotides agree with TRBD1. Unmatched junction bases come to 5, with V trimmed by 1 base and J by 0 bases. From the germline V gene, CDR1 is SGHNT and CDR2 is YENEEA. The CDR3 numbers 16 residues from cysteine through phenylalanine. Only CDR3 DNA is held: 48 bases, read in frame from base 1.